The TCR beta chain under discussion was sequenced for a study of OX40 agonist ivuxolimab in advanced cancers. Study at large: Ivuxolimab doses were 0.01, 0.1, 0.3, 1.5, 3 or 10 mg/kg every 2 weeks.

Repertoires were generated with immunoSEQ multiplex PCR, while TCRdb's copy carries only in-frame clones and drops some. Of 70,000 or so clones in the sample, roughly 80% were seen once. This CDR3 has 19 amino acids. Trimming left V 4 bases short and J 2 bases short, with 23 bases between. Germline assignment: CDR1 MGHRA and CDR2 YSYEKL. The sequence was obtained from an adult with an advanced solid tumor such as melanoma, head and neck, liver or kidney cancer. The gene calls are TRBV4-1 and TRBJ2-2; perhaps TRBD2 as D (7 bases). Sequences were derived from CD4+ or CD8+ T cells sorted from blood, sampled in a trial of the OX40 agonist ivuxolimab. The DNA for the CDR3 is TGCGCCAGCAGCCTCGTCGCAGCGGGACTACAGGGCAACACCGGGGAGCTGTTTTTT. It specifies CASSLVAAGLQGNTGELFF.